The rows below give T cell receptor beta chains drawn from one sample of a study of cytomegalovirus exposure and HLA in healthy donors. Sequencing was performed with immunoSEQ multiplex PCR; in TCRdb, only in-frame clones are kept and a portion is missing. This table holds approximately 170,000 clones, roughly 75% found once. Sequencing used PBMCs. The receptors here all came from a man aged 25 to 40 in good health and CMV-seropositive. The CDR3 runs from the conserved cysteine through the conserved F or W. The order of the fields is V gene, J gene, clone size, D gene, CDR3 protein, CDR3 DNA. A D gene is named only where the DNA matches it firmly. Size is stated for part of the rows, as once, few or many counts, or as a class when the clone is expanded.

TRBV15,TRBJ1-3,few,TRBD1,CATSRVPPGGENTIYF,TGTGCCACCAGCAGAGTCCCCCCAGGGGGCGAAAACACCATATATTTT
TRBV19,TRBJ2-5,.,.,CASSTSGQETQYF,TGTGCCAGTAGTACGAGCGGCCAAGAGACCCAGTACTTC
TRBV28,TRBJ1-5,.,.,CASSSTGILGQPQHF,TGTGCCAGCAGTTCAACAGGGATTCTTGGCCAGCCCCAGCATTTT
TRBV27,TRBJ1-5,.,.,CASSLFGSNQPQHF,TGTGCCAGCAGTTTATTTGGCAGCAATCAGCCCCAGCATTTT
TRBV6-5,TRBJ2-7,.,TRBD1,CASSGTGGYEQYF,TGTGCCAGCAGTGGGACAGGGGGCTACGAGCAGTACTTC
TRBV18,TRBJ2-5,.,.,CASSPPGVETQYF,TGTGCCAGCTCACCACCAGGGGTAGAGACCCAGTACTTC
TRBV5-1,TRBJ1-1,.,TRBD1,CASSTSGTGDTEAFF,TGCGCCAGCAGCACCTCCGGGACAGGGGATACTGAAGCTTTCTTT
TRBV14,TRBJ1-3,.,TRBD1,CASSPRTGPGNTIYF,TGTGCCAGCAGCCCCCGGACAGGGCCTGGAAACACCATATATTTT
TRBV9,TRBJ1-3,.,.,CASRTENSGNTIYF,TGTGCCAGCAGGACGGAGAATTCTGGAAACACCATATATTTT
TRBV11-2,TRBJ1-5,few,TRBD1,CASSQKATGGSHQPQHF,TGCGCCAGCAGCCAAAAGGCTACAGGGGGTTCTCATCAGCCCCAGCATTTT
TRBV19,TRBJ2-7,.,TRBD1,CASSPRRTGGDEQYF,TGTGCCAGTAGTCCAAGACGGACAGGGGGCGACGAGCAGTACTTC
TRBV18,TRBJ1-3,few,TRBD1,CASSPGQENTIYF,TGTGCCAGCTCCCCCGGACAGGAAAACACCATATATTTT
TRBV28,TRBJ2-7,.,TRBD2,CASIENRLAGGGEQYF,TGTGCCAGCATTGAGAACAGGCTAGCGGGGGGGGGAGAGCAGTACTTC
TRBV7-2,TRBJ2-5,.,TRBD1,CASSLDGRGRTQYF,TGTGCCAGCAGCTTAGATGGCAGGGGGCGGACCCAGTACTTC
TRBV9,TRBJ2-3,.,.,CASSVVSSDFTDTQYF,TGTGCCAGCAGCGTAGTTTCCAGCGACTTCACAGATACGCAGTATTTT
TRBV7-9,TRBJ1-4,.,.,CSSSLDQAGKLFF,TGTTCCAGCAGCTTAGATCAGGCGGGTAAACTGTTTTTT
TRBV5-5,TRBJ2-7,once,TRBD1,CASSSRDRGHEQYF,TGTGCCAGCAGCTCCCGGGACAGGGGGCACGAGCAGTACTTC
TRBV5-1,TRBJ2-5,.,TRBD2,CASSAGLAGAQETQYF,TGCGCCAGCAGCGCCGGACTAGCGGGAGCGCAAGAGACCCAGTACTTC
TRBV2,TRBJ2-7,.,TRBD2,CASLGGGYEQYF,TGTGCCAGCTTGGGGGGGGGCTACGAGCAGTACTTC
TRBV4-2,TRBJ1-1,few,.,CASSQDTVFLEAFF,TGTGCCAGCAGCCAAGATACCGTTTTCCTAGAAGCTTTCTTT
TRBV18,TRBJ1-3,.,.,CASFLGPHSGNTIYF,TGTGCCAGCTTTTTGGGGCCCCACTCTGGAAACACCATATATTTT
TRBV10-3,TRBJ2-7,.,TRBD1,CAISESTGRSYEQYF,TGTGCCATCAGTGAGTCGACAGGGCGCTCCTACGAGCAGTACTTC
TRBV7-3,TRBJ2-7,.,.,CASSLNPGSSYEQYF,TGTGCCAGCAGCTTAAATCCGGGGAGCTCCTACGAGCAGTACTTC
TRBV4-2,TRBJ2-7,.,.,CASSHQHRGALSYEQYF,TGTGCCAGCAGTCATCAACACCGGGGGGCCCTCTCCTACGAGCAGTACTTC
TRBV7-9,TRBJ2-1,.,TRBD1,CASSPGTGVSYNEQFF,TGTGCCAGCAGCCCCGGGACAGGGGTCTCCTACAATGAGCAGTTCTTC
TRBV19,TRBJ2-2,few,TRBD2,CASRLGLAGFTGELFF,TGTGCCAGTAGGTTGGGGCTAGCGGGGTTCACCGGGGAGCTGTTTTTT
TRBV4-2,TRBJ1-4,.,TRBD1,CASSLPAGTGYEKLFF,TGTGCCAGCAGCCTACCCGCGGGGACAGGATATGAAAAACTGTTTTTT
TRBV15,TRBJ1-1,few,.,CATSTGQHTEAFF,TGTGCCACCAGCACCGGACAGCACACTGAAGCTTTCTTT